This entry lists 26 T cell receptor beta chains sequenced from one sample in a study of cytomegalovirus exposure and HLA in healthy donors. PCR used 60 Vbeta primers and 13 Jbeta primers. Clones were read by immunoSEQ multiplex PCR, and TCRdb kept only the in-frame ones, dropping some. The table includes just over 85,000 clones, 65% to 80% detected once. Sequenced input: PBMCs. Receptor source: a man in his forties in good health and CMV-seronegative.

The rearrangement links TRBV20-1 to TRBJ1-1; weak D call: TRBD1 (6 bases). V lost 6 bases and J lost 7, with 12 bases in between. The CDR3 sequence is 11 residues long. Looked up from germline, CDR1 is DFQATT and CDR2 is SNEGSKA (reference sequence). This CDR3 reads CSATGSGEAFF. The CDR3 bases are TGCAGTGCCACAGGGTCGGGTGAAGCTTTCTTT.

The table lists this clone with a count of one. The chain combines TRBV2 with TRBJ1-2; 9 bases agree with TRBD1. Germline lookup yields CDR1 SNHLY and CDR2 FYNNEI. V dropped 6 bases and J dropped 0; count of bases not matched to a gene: 2. The CDR3 sequence is 14 residues long. The CDR3 DNA sequence: TGTGCCAGCAGGGGGACAGGGTCTAACTATGGCTACACCTTC. This translates into CASRGTGSNYGYTF.

As regards this clone: A read error may produce the germline difference seen at one junction end. The chain recombines TRBV9 with TRBJ2-5, with TRBD2 matching over 12 bases. The germline V gene has CDR1 SGDLS and CDR2 YYNGEE. This CDR3 spans 14 amino acids. CDR3 nucleotides: TGTGCCATTAGTCGGACTAGCGGGGAAGAGGCCCAGTACTTC. As protein: CAISRTSGEEAQYF.

The chain combines TRBV7-9 with TRBJ2-5, with 7 positions matching TRBD2. The J call may not be correct, given that the DNA end is closer to TRBJ2-7. The CDR3 extends over 12 amino acids. Germline V gene sequence: CDR1 SEHNR, CDR2 FQNEAQ (reference sequence). The CDR3 spells CAASGGSYEQYF. CDR3 DNA sequence: TGTGCCGCCTCCGGGGGGTCCTACGAGCAGTACTTC.

As concerns this clone: The junction departs from the called germline gene at one end, perhaps through a read error. CDR3 sequence: CASSSNNEQFF. The CDR3 nucleotides read TGTGCCAGCAGCTCCAACAATGAGCAGTTCTTC. The chain employs TRBV11-2 and TRBJ2-1, with no clear D. Looked up from germline, CDR1 is SGHAT and CDR2 is FQNNGV. The CDR3 consists of 11 residues.

The chain couples TRBV28 to TRBJ2-1, with a tentative D call TRBD2 (5 bases). V lost 7 bases to trimming and J lost 4 bases, with 14 bases between them. The CDR3 loop spans 14 amino acids. Germline CDR1 is MDHEN and CDR2 is SYDVKM. The CDR3 nucleotides read TGTGCCAGCACCTGGGAGACTACGTACAATGAGCAGTTCTTC. The encoded protein is CASTWETTYNEQFF.

CDR3 DNA sequence: TGCAGCGTCTCCAGGGGGCGAGAGACCCAGTACTTC. Protein: CSVSRGRETQYF. The rearrangement uses TRBV29-1 and TRBJ2-5; 8 bases match TRBD1. CDR1 SQVTM and CDR2 ANQGSEA come from the germline V gene. V was pared by 6 bases and J by 4 bases, with 4 bases of the junction left unmatched. The CDR3 runs 12 residues.

This chain links TRBV7-8 with TRBJ2-7; TRBD1 might be the D (5 bases). This CDR3 region has 15 residues. Germline CDR1 reads SGHVS; CDR2 reads FQNEAQ. V was cut by 5 bases and J by 5 bases, with 19 bases left in between. The CDR3 spells CASSAYHGATHEQYF. Written as DNA, the CDR3 is TGTGCCAGCAGCGCCTACCATGGGGCAACTCACGAGCAGTACTTC.

Remarks on this clone: Germline and junction disagree at one end, which may indicate a read error. The rearrangement uses TRBV7-9 and TRBJ1-2; possibly TRBD1 for D (5 bases). Per germline, CDR1 SEHNR and CDR2 FQNEAQ (reference sequence). This CDR3 is built from 13 residues. The CDR3 spells CSSSPPGYYGYTF. The CDR3 DNA reads as TGTTCCAGCAGCCCCCCAGGGTACTATGGCTACACCTTC.

The V gene is TRBV19, the J gene TRBJ1-2; D is unclear. The germline V gene has CDR1 LNHDA and CDR2 SQIVND (reference sequence). Trimming removed 7 bases from V and 5 bases from J, with 11 bases in between. The CDR3 consists of 12 residues. The CDR3 bases are TGTGCCAGTACGCAGAGACTTTATGGCTACACCTTC. This encodes CASTQRLYGYTF.

The J gene is TRBJ1-2, the V gene TRBV7-2, with a weak D call TRBD1 (6 bases). The germline V gene encodes CDR1 SGHTA and CDR2 FQGNSA. The V and J ends lost 3 bases and 8 bases respectively, with 19 bases between them. This CDR3 comprises 15 residues. CDR3 nucleotides: TGTGCCAGCAGCTTCTCCGGGACATCTTCCAGCGGCTACACCTTC. Protein product: CASSFSGTSSSGYTF.

V is TRBV4-2 and J is TRBJ1-3, with D unclear. V was shortened by 0 bases and J by 1 base, with 16 bases between the two germline ends. The germline CDR1 and CDR2 sequences are LGHNA and YNFKEQ. The CDR3 totals 18 residues. The CDR3, as DNA: TGTGCCAGCAGCCAAGAGGGGAGGATTACCGTTTCTGGAAACACCATATATTTT. Translated: CASSQEGRITVSGNTIYF.

This chain's CDR3 is CSATLAGAYNEQFF. The CDR3, as DNA: TGCAGCGCTACCCTAGCGGGGGCTTACAATGAGCAGTTCTTC. This chain joins TRBV29-1 and TRBJ2-1, with 10 bases matching TRBD2. The CDR3 is 14 amino acids. V gave up 7 bases and J gave up 4 bases; unmatched junction bases: 7. Germline V lookup: CDR1 SQVTM, CDR2 ANQGSEA.

The CDR3 protein is CASSPGGVIEQYF. The CDR3 nucleotides read TGTGCCAGCAGTCCCGGCGGGGTCATCGAGCAGTACTTC. This chain links TRBV28 with TRBJ2-7, with D perhaps TRBD2 (6 bases). CDR1 and CDR2 (germline): MDHEN, SYDVKM. The CDR3 has 13 amino acids. The ends were cut back, 5 bases at V and 6 bases at J, with 14 bases in the middle. Complete variable domain (other parts from reference TRBV28 and TRBJ2-7): DVKVTQSSRYLVKRTGEKVFLECVQDMDHENMFWYRQDPGLGLRLIYFSYDVKMKEKGDIPEGYSVSREKKERFSLILESASTNQTSMYLCASSPGGVIEQYFGPGTRLTVT.

The chain joins TRBV5-6 to TRBJ2-5; possibly TRBD1 for D (5 bases). CDR3 size: 15 residues. Trimming took off 2 bases at V and 1 base at J, with 12 bases between the two ends. Germline CDR1 and CDR2: SGHDT and YYEEEE. The CDR3 nucleotides are TGTGCCAGCAGCTTTCAGGGCCAGCCCCAAGAGACCCAGTACTTC. Amino acids: CASSFQGQPQETQYF. Variable domain in full (rest from reference TRBV5-6 and TRBJ2-5): DAGVTQSPTHLIKTRGQQVTLRCSPKSGHDTVSWYQQALGQGPQFIFQYYEEEERQRGNFPDRFSGHQFPNYSSELNVNALLLGDSALYLCASSFQGQPQETQYFGPGTRLLVL.

The V call is TRBV19, the J call TRBJ2-5, with D hard to call. CDR3 size: 14 residues. CDR1 and CDR2 from the germline V gene are LNHDA and SQIVND (reference sequence). V lost 1 base to trimming and J lost 5 bases, with 11 bases between them. The CDR3 DNA reads as TGTGCCAGTAGTATAGCAGGTTTTCGGGAGACCCAGTACTTC. This codes for CASSIAGFRETQYF.

The chain recombines TRBV7-8 with TRBJ2-7, with 10 nucleotides matching TRBD1. This CDR3 has 16 amino acids. From germline, CDR1 is SGHVS and CDR2 FQNEAQ. The ends lost 3 bases at V and 0 bases at J; junction bases unmatched: 5. DNA of the CDR3: TGTGCCAGCAGCTTCTCCGGGACAGGGGACTCCTACGAGCAGTACTTC. It is translated as CASSFSGTGDSYEQYF.

The chain employs TRBV4-3 and TRBJ2-7, with 9 bases aligning to TRBD2. After removal of 0 bases from V and 0 bases from J, the junction contained 9 bases not matched to a gene. The CDR3 covers 18 residues. Per germline, CDR1 LGHNA and CDR2 YSLEER. The chain's CDR3 is CASSQDAAGGPLSYEQYF. CDR3 sequence (DNA): TGCGCCAGCAGCCAAGATGCAGCGGGGGGCCCCCTCTCCTACGAGCAGTACTTC.

The J gene is TRBJ2-6, the V gene TRBV28; D unclear. The CDR3 is 13 amino acids. Between the trimmed V and J ends, which lost 6 bases and 4 bases, there was a span of 7 bases. Germline CDR1 is MDHEN and CDR2 is SYDVKM. CDR3 in amino acids: CASRTSGANVLTF. The CDR3, as DNA: TGTGCCAGCAGAACTTCCGGGGCCAACGTCCTGACTTTC. Supplemented by reference TRBV28 and TRBJ2-6, the full variable domain reads DVKVTQSSRYLVKRTGEKVFLECVQDMDHENMFWYRQDPGLGLRLIYFSYDVKMKEKGDIPEGYSVSREKKERFSLILESASTNQTSMYLCASRTSGANVLTFGAGSRLTVL.

The chain joins TRBV7-3 to TRBJ1-5; D gene ambiguous. The germline V and J ends were trimmed by 2 bases and 6 bases, with 5 bases remaining between them. Germline CDR1 is SGHTA and CDR2 is FQGTGA. This CDR3 spans 12 amino acids. The chain's CDR3 is CASSLGSQPQHF. The CDR3 DNA is TGTGCCAGCAGCTTAGGGAGTCAGCCCCAGCATTTT.

This clone has just one count. The chain uses TRBV5-4 and TRBJ1-1; no definite D call. Germline V gene data show CDR1 as SGHNT and CDR2 as YYREEE (reference sequence). V shed 3 bases and J shed 1 base, with 7 bases lying between them. The CDR3 length is 13 residues. CDR3 nucleotide sequence: TGTGCCAGCAGCTCACAGACGAACACTGAAGCTTTCTTT. The encoded protein is CASSSQTNTEAFF.

The rearrangement links TRBV19 to TRBJ1-1, with unresolved D. V lost 3 bases to trimming and J lost 7 bases, with 18 bases between them. The CDR3 loop spans 15 amino acids. Germline V gene lookup returns CDR1 LNHDA and CDR2 SQIVND (reference sequence). CDR3 sequence (DNA): TGTGCCAGTAGTATGTCGGGGTTCCTACGCGGTGAAGCTTTCTTT. Its protein product is CASSMSGFLRGEAFF.

This chain connects TRBV27 to TRBJ1-5; D possibly corresponds to TRBD1 (5 bases). The ends were cut back, 5 bases at V and 0 bases at J, with 11 bases in the middle. The germline V gene encodes CDR1 MNHEY and CDR2 SMNVEV (reference sequence). CDR3 length: 15 amino acids. The chain's CDR3 is CASSQDSYSNQPQHF. Here the CDR3 DNA reads TGTGCCAGCAGTCAAGACAGTTATAGCAATCAGCCCCAGCATTTT.

The chain recombines TRBV7-2 with TRBJ2-1; 9 bases are shared with TRBD2. The CDR3 is 13 residues long. Germline values: CDR1 SGHTA, CDR2 FQGNSA. V dropped 2 bases and J dropped 7; count of bases not matched to a gene: 0. The CDR3 region is CASSLLAGNEQFF. The CDR3 nucleotides read TGTGCCAGCAGCTTACTAGCGGGGAATGAGCAGTTCTTC.

This clone was seen a single time. The chain carries TRBV11-1 and TRBJ1-1, with 8 bases identical to TRBD1. V lost 2 bases, J lost 4 bases, and 6 bases stayed unmatched. Germline-derived CDR1 and CDR2 are SGHAT and FQDESV (reference sequence). The CDR3 covers 15 residues. The CDR3 region has the DNA TGTGCCAGCAGCTTACGGACAGGGTTGAGCACTGAAGCTTTCTTT. Its protein is CASSLRTGLSTEAFF.

The chain employs TRBV5-5 and TRBJ2-1; the D gene is possibly TRBD2 (7 bases). Germline CDR1 and CDR2: SGHKS and YYEKEE (reference sequence). The CDR3 is 17 amino acids. Trimming removed 4 bases at V and 7 bases at J, with 24 bases between. This chain's CDR3 is CASSLPSRGAGLNEQFF. The CDR3 DNA reads as TGTGCCAGCAGCCTACCAAGCCGGGGGGCCGGCCTGAATGAGCAGTTCTTC. The whole variable domain, remainder taken from reference TRBV5-5 and TRBJ2-1, is DAGVTQSPTHLIKTRGQQVTLRCSPISGHKSVSWYQQVLGQGPQFIFQYYEKEERGRGNFPDRFSARQFPNYSSELNVNALLLGDSALYLCASSLPSRGAGLNEQFFGPGTRLTVL.